This TCR beta chain comes out of a study of patients and donors after allogeneic stem cell transplantation. Between the trimmed V and J ends, which lost 5 bases and 0 bases, there was a span of 11 bases. This CDR3 is built from 14 residues. TCRdb called the RT-PCR reads again in MiXCR, with one record for every CDR3 protein. The table shows approximately 200,000 distinct CDR3 sequences, with less than 45% occurring only once. The sequencing sample was made of blood, either unsorted or a sorted T cell fraction (not recorded which). This receptor was obtained from a human donor who was either an allogeneic HSCT recipient or a stem cell or donor lymphocyte infusion donor (not recorded which). It is not recorded whose cells these are; they may come from a transplant donor. The genes are TRBV12-3 or TRBV12-4 and TRBJ2-7, with TRBD2 as a possible D gene (5 bases). The CDR3 region is CASSEVDSSYEQYF. In nucleotides, the CDR3 is TGTGCCAGCAGTGAGGTGGACTCCTCCTACGAGCAGTACTTC.